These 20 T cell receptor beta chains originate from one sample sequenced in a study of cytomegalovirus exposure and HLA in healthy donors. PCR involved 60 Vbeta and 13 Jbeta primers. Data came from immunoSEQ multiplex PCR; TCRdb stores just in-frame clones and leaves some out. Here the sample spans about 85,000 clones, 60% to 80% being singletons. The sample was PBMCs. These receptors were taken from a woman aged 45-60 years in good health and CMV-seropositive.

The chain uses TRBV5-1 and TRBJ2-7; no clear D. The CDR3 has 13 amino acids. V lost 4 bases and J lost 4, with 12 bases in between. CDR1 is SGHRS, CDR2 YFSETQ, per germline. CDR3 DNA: TGCGCCAGCAGCCACCCCGACACATACGAGCAGTACTTC. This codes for CASSHPDTYEQYF. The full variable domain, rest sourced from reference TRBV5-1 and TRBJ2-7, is KAGVTQTPRYLIKTRGQQVTLSCSPISGHRSVSWYQQTPGQGLQFLFEYFSETQRNKGNFPGRFSGRQFSNSRSEMNVSTLELGDSALYLCASSHPDTYEQYFGPGTRLTVT.

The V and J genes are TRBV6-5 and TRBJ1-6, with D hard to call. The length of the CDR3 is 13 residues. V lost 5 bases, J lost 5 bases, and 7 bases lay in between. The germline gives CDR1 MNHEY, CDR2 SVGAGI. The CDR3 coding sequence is TGTGCCAGCAGTGATCCTAATAATTCACCCCTCCACTTT. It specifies CASSDPNNSPLHF.

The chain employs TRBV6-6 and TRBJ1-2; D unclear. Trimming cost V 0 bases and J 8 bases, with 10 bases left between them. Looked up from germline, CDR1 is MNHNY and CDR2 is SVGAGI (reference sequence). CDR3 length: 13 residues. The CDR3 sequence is CASSYSSGGGYTF. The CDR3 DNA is TGTGCCAGCAGTTACTCGTCTGGAGGAGGCTACACCTTC.

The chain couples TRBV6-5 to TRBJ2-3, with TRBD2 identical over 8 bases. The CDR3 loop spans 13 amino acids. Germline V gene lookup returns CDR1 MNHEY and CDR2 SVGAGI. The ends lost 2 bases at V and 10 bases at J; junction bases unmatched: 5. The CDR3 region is CASSYPGLGAQYF. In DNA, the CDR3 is TGTGCCAGCAGTTACCCGGGACTAGGCGCGCAGTATTTT.

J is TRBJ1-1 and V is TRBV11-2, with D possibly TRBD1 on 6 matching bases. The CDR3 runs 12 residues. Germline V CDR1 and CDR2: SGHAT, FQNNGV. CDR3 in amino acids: CAGGGMGTEAFF. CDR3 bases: TGTGCAGGGGGGGGGATGGGCACTGAAGCTTTCTTT.

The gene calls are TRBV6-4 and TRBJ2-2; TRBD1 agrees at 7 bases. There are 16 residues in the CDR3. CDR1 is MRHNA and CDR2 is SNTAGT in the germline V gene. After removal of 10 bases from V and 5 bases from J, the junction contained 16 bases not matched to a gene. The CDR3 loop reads CAKRPKGALHTGELFF. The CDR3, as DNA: TGTGCCAAGAGACCCAAGGGGGCGCTTCATACCGGGGAGCTGTTTTTT.

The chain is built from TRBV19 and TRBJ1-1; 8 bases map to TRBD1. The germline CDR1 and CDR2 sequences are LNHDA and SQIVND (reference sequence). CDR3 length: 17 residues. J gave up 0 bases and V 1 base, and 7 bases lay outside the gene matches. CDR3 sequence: CASSIVTGGNLNTEAFF. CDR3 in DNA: TGTGCCAGTAGTATAGTTACAGGGGGGAACCTGAACACTGAAGCTTTCTTT.

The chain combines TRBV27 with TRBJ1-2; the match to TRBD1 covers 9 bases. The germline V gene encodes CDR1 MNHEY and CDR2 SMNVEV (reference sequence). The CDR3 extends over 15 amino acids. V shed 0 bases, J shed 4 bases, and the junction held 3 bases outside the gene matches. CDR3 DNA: TGTGCCAGCAGTTTATCGGGACAGGGTATCTATGGCTACACCTTC. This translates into CASSLSGQGIYGYTF.

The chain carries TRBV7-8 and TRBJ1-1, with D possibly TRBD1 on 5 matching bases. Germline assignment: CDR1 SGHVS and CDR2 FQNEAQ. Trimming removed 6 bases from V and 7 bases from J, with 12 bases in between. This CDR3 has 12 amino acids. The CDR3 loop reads CASSPDRVEAFF. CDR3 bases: TGTGCCAGCAGTCCCGACAGAGTTGAAGCTTTCTTT.

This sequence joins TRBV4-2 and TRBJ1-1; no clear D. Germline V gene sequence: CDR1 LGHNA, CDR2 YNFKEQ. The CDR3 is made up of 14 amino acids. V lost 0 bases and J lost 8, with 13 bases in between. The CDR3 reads CASSQDMRAREAFF. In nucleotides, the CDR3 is TGTGCCAGCAGCCAAGATATGCGGGCCCGGGAAGCTTTCTTT.

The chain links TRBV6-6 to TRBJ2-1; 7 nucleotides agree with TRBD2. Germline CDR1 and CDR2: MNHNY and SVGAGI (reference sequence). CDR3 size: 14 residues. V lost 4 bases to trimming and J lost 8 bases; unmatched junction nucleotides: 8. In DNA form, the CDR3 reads TGTGCCAGCAGTTCGACTAGCTTTTCTTATGAGCAGTTCTTC. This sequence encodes CASSSTSFSYEQFF.

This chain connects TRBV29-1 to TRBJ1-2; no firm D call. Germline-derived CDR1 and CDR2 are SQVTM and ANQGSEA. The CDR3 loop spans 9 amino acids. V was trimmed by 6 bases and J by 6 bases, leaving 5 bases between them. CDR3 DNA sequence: TGCAGCGTCCTAGATGGCTACACCTTC. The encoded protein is CSVLDGYTF.

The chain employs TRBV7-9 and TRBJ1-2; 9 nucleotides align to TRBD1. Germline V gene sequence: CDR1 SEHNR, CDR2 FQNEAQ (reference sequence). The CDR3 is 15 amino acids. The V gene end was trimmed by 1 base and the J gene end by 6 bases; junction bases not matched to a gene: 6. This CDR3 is CASSLGQGGGDGYTF. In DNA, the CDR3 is TGTGCCAGCAGCTTAGGACAGGGGGGAGGAGATGGCTACACCTTC.

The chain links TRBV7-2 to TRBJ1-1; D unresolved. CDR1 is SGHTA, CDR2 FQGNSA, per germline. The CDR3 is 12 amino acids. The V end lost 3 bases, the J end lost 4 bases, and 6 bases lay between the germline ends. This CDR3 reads CASSFAITEAFF. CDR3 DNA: TGTGCCAGCAGCTTTGCGATCACTGAAGCTTTCTTT.

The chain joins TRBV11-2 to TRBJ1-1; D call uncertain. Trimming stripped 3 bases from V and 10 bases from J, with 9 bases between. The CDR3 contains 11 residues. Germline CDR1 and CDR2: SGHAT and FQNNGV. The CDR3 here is CASSLSDVAFF. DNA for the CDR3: TGTGCCAGCAGCTTGTCAGATGTAGCTTTCTTT.

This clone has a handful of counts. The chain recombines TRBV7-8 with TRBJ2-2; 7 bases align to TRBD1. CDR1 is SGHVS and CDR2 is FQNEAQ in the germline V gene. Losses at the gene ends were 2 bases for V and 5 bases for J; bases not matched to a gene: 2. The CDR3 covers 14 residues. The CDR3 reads CASSLRQGTGELFF. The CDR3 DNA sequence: TGTGCCAGCAGCTTAAGACAGGGAACCGGGGAGCTGTTTTTT. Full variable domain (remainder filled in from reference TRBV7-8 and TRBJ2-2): GAGVSQSPRYKVAKRGQDVALRCDPISGHVSLFWYQQALGQGPEFLTYFQNEAQLDKSGLPSDRFFAERPEGSVSTLKIQRTQQEDSAVYLCASSLRQGTGELFFGEGSRLTVL.

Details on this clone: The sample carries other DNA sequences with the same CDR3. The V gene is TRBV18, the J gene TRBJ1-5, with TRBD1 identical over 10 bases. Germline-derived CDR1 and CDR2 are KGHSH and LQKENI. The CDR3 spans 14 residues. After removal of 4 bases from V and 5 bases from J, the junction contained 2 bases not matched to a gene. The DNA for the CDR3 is TGTGCCAGCTCACGTGGACAGGGGGATCAGCCCCAGCATTTT. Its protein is CASSRGQGDQPQHF. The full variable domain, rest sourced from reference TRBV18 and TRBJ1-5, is NAGVMQNPRHLVRRRGQEARLRCSPMKGHSHVYWYRQLPEEGLKFMVYLQKENIIDESGMPKERFSAEFPKEGPSILRIQQVVRGDSAAYFCASSRGQGDQPQHFGDGTRLSIL.

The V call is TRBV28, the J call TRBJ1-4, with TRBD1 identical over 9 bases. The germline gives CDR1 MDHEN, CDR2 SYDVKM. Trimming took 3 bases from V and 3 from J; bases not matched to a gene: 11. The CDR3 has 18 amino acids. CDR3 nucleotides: TGTGCCAGCAGTTTCTCCCACAGGGGGCTGGGAGCTAATGAAAAACTGTTTTTT. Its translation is CASSFSHRGLGANEKLFF. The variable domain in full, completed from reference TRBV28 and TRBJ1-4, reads DVKVTQSSRYLVKRTGEKVFLECVQDMDHENMFWYRQDPGLGLRLIYFSYDVKMKEKGDIPEGYSVSREKKERFSLILESASTNQTSMYLCASSFSHRGLGANEKLFFGSGTQLSVL.

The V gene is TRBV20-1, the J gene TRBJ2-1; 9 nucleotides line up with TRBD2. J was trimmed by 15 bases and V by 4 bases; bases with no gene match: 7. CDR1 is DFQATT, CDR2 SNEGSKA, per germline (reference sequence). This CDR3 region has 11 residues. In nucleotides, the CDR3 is TGCAGTGCTAAAGGCGGGAGGGCCTGGTTCTTC. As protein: CSAKGGRAWFF.

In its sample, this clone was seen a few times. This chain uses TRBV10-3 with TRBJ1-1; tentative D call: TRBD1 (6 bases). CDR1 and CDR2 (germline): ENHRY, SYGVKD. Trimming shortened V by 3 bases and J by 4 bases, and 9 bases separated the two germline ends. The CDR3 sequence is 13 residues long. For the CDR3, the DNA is TGTGCCATCAGTGACTTAGGGGGCACTGAAGCTTTCTTT. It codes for CAISDLGGTEAFF.